Below are 10 T cell receptor beta chains sequenced from a single sample in a study of cytotoxic CD8 clonotypes in ibrutinib-treated CLL. The protocol was immunoSEQ multiplex PCR, while the TCRdb copy is restricted to in-frame clones and leaves out a portion. In the table there are roughly 15,000 clones, 55% to 65% of which are singletons. Specimen: PBMCs, collected before ibrutinib treatment. The receptors derive from a human donor with chronic lymphocytic leukemia.

The rearrangement joins TRBV25-1 to TRBJ2-5; D gene ambiguous. Germline values: CDR1 MGHDK, CDR2 SYGVNS. The CDR3 length is 10 residues. Between the trimmed V and J ends, which lost 8 bases and 4 bases, there was a span of 5 bases. The CDR3 reads CASRRETQYF. CDR3 DNA sequence: TGTGCCAGCCGTCGAGAGACCCAGTACTTC.

The chain joins TRBV23-1 to TRBJ1-5; D is uncertain. TRBV23-1 is known as an ORF, though its function is uncertain. V gave up 2 bases and J gave up 0 bases, with 11 bases separating them. This CDR3 contains 16 residues. CDR3 in DNA: TGCGCCAGCAGTCAAGAGGCAGGCTTTAGCAATCAGCCCCAGCATTTT. Translating gives CASSQEAGFSNQPQHF.

The chain joins TRBV5-1 to TRBJ2-3; no clear D. The V gene lost 1 base and the J gene lost 0 bases, with 12 bases spanning the gap. Germline V lookup: CDR1 SGHRS, CDR2 YFSETQ. The CDR3 is made up of 16 amino acids. The CDR3 sequence is CASSLYARTSTDTQYF. The CDR3 DNA reads TGCGCCAGCAGCTTGTATGCCAGGACCAGCACAGATACGCAGTATTTT.

The count of this clone is one. The CDR3 DNA follows: TGCGCCAGCAGCCAAGCCTGGGAGACGGGACGGGATACGCAGTATTTT. It translates to CASSQAWETGRDTQYF. The gene calls are TRBV4-1 and TRBJ2-3; D is perhaps TRBD1 or TRBD2 (5 bases each). V was cut by 1 base and J by 6 bases, with 17 bases left in between. Germline V gives CDR1 MGHRA, CDR2 YSYEKL. The CDR3 is made up of 16 amino acids.

CDR3 DNA sequence: TGTGCCAGCAGCCAACAAGCTCCTAATGAAAAACTGTTTTTT. It encodes CASSQQAPNEKLFF. The rearrangement links TRBV7-2 to TRBJ1-4; no clear D gene. V was pared by 5 bases and J by 3 bases, with 10 bases between. The CDR3 is made up of 14 amino acids. The germline V gene has CDR1 SGHTA and CDR2 FQGNSA.

This clone is classed as medium-sized. CDR3: CASSRLRTGATLNTEAFF. In DNA, the CDR3 is TGTGCCAGCAGTCGACTTAGGACAGGGGCCACATTGAACACTGAAGCTTTCTTT. J is TRBJ1-1 and V is TRBV2, with 9 nucleotides matching TRBD1. The V gene end was trimmed by 5 bases and the J gene end by 0 bases; junction bases not matched to a gene: 13. Germline lookup yields CDR1 SNHLY and CDR2 FYNNEI. The CDR3 runs 18 residues.

The CDR3 DNA reads TGTGCCAGCAGCCAAGATCCGTCTAGCGGGGGTAAAGATACGCAGTATTTT. Its protein is CASSQDPSSGGKDTQYF. The V gene is TRBV4-2, the J gene TRBJ2-3; TRBD2 aligns across 10 bases. The CDR3 runs 17 residues. The germline V gene encodes CDR1 LGHNA and CDR2 YNFKEQ. V was pared by 0 bases and J by 5 bases, with 8 bases of the junction left unmatched.

This clone was seen only a few times. The chain carries TRBV5-6 and TRBJ1-4; D gene unclear. Germline lookup yields CDR1 SGHDT and CDR2 YYEEEE. The germline V and J ends were trimmed by 6 bases and 5 bases, with 23 bases remaining between them. This CDR3 has 17 residues. The CDR3 nucleotides read TGTGCCAGCACCGATGGGATTTCTAAGGATAGCAATGAAAAACTGTTTTTT. This codes for CASTDGISKDSNEKLFF.

The J gene is TRBJ2-7, the V gene TRBV7-6; TRBD1 agrees at 7 bases. The CDR3 length is 15 residues. The germline V gene encodes CDR1 SGHVS and CDR2 FNYEAQ. V lost 5 bases and J lost 2; bases outside the gene matches: 9. CDR3 nucleotides: TGTGCCAGCAGCCCCCGACAGGGACCAACCTACGAGCAGTACTTC. Amino acid sequence: CASSPRQGPTYEQYF.

V usage is TRBV10-3 and J usage is TRBJ2-2, with D possibly matching TRBD1 (6 bases). From germline, CDR1 is ENHRY and CDR2 SYGVKD. The CDR3 is made up of 16 amino acids. V was pared by 4 bases and J by 5 bases, with 17 bases between. The CDR3 is CAISAPPTGLTGELFF. The CDR3 DNA sequence: TGTGCCATCAGTGCACCTCCAACAGGGTTGACCGGGGAGCTGTTTTTT.